These T cell receptor beta chains were read from a single sample in a study of blood T cells in healthy people across ages. TCRdb ran MiXCR on the 5' RACE reads and lists one entry per CDR3 protein. This table holds some 1.4 million distinct CDR3 sequences, 42% found once. What was sequenced was blood. These receptors all stem from a woman aged 18-29 years in good health. CDR3s include the opening cysteine and the closing phenylalanine or tryptophan. For some rows the clone size is stated as once, few or many, or as a class when expanded; others skip it.

size: -
V: TRBV27
J: TRBJ2-3
CDR3: CASSLSGTGGATDTQYF

size: few
V: TRBV28
J: TRBJ2-5
CDR3: CASMTTGGQYF

size: few
V: TRBV29-1
J: -
CDR3: CSVATSGGEQYF

size: few
V: TRBV12-3/TRBV12-4
J: TRBJ2-1
CDR3: CASSDGSYNEQFF

size: -
V: TRBV10-3
J: TRBJ1-2
CDR3: CAISEDRSASNYGYTF

size: -
V: TRBV4-1
J: TRBJ1-6
CDR3: CASNDPASGSPLHF

size: few
V: TRBV5-1
J: TRBJ1-2
CDR3: CASDATGDYGYTF

size: few
V: TRBV4-1
J: TRBJ2-7
CDR3: CASSQDGSSGEEQYF

size: few
V: TRBV10-3
J: TRBJ2-5
CDR3: CAISESTSGRAWGEQYF

size: -
V: TRBV12-3/TRBV12-4
J: TRBJ1-6
CDR3: CASSLGIGTLHF

size: -
V: TRBV3-1
J: TRBJ2-3
CDR3: CASSFSKARTDTQYF

size: -
V: TRBV6-1
J: TRBJ2-7
CDR3: CASSEAASGRREQYF

size: -
V: TRBV9
J: TRBJ2-1
CDR3: CASRGLAAVNSYNEQFF

size: few
V: TRBV7-2
J: TRBJ2-5
CDR3: CASTREGKGETQYF

size: few
V: TRBV5-1
J: TRBJ2-3
CDR3: CASRAGSSRGDTQYF

size: -
V: TRBV30
J: TRBJ2-6
CDR3: CAWNWGTSGNSGANVLTF

size: -
V: TRBV19
J: TRBJ1-5
CDR3: CASSGQNQGGQPQHF

size: -
V: TRBV29-1
J: -
CDR3: CSVGTWSSGANNEQYF

size: few
V: TRBV20-1
J: TRBJ2-7
CDR3: CSARARLLGDYVYEQYF

size: -
V: TRBV4-1
J: TRBJ2-1
CDR3: CASSQEGLAPQSEQFF

size: -
V: TRBV2
J: -
CDR3: CASNDAGKFYEQYF

size: -
V: TRBV10-3
J: TRBJ2-1
CDR3: CAISKGRNSYNEQFF

size: few
V: TRBV7-2
J: TRBJ2-3
CDR3: CASSAIGTSVTDTQYF

size: -
V: TRBV7-2
J: TRBJ2-4
CDR3: CASSLGGWLGDIQYF

size: once
V: TRBV20-1
J: TRBJ1-1
CDR3: CSATSGTQAFF

size: few
V: TRBV4-1
J: TRBJ1-4
CDR3: CASSQYEGGAGEKLFF

size: few
V: TRBV6-5
J: TRBJ1-2
CDR3: CASSYATQSPYGYTF

size: few
V: TRBV27
J: TRBJ2-1
CDR3: CASRYSGSSYNEQFF

size: -
V: TRBV20-1
J: TRBJ1-3
CDR3: CSAREGTYSGNTIYF

size: -
V: TRBV10-3
J: TRBJ1-6
CDR3: CAISDGQGPNSPLHF

size: few
V: TRBV6-5
J: TRBJ2-7
CDR3: CASSTDRRTYEQYF

size: -
V: TRBV12-3/TRBV12-4
J: TRBJ1-5
CDR3: CASSLGSPYSNQPQHF

size: -
V: TRBV12-3/TRBV12-4
J: TRBJ1-5
CDR3: CASSLDSFGNQPQHF

size: few
V: TRBV28
J: TRBJ2-7
CDR3: CASGVRQGLIYEQYF

size: -
V: TRBV10-3
J: TRBJ2-3
CDR3: CAISESHPGTDTQYF

size: -
V: TRBV28
J: TRBJ2-3
CDR3: CASSQTPGRNTDTQYF

size: -
V: TRBV20-1
J: TRBJ1-5
CDR3: CSARVGTGDNQPQHF

size: -
V: TRBV27
J: TRBJ2-5
CDR3: CASRGRQETQYF

size: -
V: TRBV5-1
J: TRBJ2-1
CDR3: CASSTRGGPWNEQFF